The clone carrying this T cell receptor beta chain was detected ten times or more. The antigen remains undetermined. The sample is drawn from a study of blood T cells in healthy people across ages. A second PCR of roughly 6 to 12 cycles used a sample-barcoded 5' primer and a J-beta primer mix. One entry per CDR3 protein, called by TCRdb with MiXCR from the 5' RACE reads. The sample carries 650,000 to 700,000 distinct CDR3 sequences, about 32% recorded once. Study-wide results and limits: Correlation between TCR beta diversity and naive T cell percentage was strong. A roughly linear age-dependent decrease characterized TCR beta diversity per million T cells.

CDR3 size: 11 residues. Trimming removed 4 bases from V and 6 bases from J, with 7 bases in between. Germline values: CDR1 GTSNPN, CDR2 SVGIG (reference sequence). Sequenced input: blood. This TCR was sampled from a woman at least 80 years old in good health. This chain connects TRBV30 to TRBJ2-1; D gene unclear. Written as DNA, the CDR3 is TGTGCCTGGACGCCATCCAATGAGCAGTTCTTC. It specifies CAWTPSNEQFF.